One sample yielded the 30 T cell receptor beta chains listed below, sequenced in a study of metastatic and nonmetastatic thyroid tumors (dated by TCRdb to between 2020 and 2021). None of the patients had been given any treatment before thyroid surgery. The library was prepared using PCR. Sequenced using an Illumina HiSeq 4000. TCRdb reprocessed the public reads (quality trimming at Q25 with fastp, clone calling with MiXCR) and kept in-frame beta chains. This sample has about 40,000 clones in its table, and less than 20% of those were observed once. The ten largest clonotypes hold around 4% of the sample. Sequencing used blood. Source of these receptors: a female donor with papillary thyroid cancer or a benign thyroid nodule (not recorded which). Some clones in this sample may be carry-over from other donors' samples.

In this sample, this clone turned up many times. CDR3 protein: CASRSTGRFDEQYF. The CDR3 nucleotides are TGCGCCAGCCGCAGCACAGGGAGGTTCGACGAGCAGTACTTC. This chain uses TRBV4-1 with TRBJ2-7; the D gene could be TRBD1 or TRBD2 (6 bases each). The V gene's germline CDR1 is MGHRA and CDR2 YSYEKL. V was pared by 8 bases and J by 5 bases, with 19 bases between. The CDR3 extends over 14 amino acids.

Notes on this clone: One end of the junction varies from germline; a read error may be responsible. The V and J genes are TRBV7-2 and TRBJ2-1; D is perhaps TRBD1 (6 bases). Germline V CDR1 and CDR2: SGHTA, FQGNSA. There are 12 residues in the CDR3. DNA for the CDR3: TGTGCCAGTAGCTTAGCTCAGGGGTCGTGGTTCTTC. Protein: CASSLAQGSWFF.

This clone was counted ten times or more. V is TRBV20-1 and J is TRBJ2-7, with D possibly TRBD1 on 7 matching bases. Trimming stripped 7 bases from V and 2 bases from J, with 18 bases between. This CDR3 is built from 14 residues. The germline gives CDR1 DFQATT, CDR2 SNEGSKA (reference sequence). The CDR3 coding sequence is TGCAGTGTCTACGCGGGACAGTCAACCTACGAGCAGTACTTC. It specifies CSVYAGQSTYEQYF.

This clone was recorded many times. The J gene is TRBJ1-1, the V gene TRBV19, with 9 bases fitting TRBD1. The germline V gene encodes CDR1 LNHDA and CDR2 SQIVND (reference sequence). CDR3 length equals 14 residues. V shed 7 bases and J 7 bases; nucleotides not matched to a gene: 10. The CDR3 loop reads CASNTQGASDEAFF. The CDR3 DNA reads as TGTGCCAGTAATACACAGGGGGCGAGCGATGAAGCTTTCTTT.

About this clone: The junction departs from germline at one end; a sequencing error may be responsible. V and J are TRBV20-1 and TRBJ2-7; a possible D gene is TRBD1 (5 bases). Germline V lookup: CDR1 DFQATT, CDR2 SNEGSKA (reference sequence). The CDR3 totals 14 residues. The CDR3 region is CSALAGAHSYEHYF. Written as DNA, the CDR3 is TGCAGTGCGTTAGCTGGGGCACACTCCTACGAGCATTACTTC.

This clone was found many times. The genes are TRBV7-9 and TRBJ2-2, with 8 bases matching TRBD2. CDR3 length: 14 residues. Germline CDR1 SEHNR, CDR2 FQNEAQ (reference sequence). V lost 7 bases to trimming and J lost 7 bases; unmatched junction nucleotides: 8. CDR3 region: CASTITSGGGELFF. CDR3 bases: TGTGCCAGCACAATTACTAGCGGAGGCGGGGAGCTGTTTTTT.

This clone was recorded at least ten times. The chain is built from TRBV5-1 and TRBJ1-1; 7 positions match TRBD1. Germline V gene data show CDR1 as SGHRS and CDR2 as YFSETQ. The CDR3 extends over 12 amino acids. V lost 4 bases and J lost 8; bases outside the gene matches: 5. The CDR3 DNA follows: TGCGCCAGCAGCCAACAGGGGAAGGAAGCTTTCTTT. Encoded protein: CASSQQGKEAFF.

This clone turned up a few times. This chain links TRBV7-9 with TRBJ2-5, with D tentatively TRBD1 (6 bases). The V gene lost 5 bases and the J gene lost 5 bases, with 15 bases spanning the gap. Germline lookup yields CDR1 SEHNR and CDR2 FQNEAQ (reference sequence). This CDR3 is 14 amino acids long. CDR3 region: CASSKTGIWETQYF. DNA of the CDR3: TGTGCCAGCAGCAAAACAGGGATTTGGGAGACCCAGTACTTC.

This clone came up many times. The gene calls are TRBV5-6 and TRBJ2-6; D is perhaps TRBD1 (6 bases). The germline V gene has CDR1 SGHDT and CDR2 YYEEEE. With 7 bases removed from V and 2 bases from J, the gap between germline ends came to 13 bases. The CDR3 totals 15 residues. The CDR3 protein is CASLIQGAGANVLTF. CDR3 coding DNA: TGTGCCAGCCTAATACAGGGAGCTGGGGCCAACGTCCTGACTTTC. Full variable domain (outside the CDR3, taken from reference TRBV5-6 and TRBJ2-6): DAGVTQSPTHLIKTRGQQVTLRCSPKSGHDTVSWYQQALGQGPQFIFQYYEEEERQRGNFPDRFSGHQFPNYSSELNVNALLLGDSALYLCASLIQGAGANVLTFGAGSRLTVL.

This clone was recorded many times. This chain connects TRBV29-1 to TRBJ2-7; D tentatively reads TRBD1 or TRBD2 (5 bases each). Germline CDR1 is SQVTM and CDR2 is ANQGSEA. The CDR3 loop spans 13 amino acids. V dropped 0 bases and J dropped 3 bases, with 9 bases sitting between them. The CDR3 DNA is TGCAGCGTTGAAGATGTTGGGGGCTACGAGCAGTACTTC. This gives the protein CSVEDVGGYEQYF.

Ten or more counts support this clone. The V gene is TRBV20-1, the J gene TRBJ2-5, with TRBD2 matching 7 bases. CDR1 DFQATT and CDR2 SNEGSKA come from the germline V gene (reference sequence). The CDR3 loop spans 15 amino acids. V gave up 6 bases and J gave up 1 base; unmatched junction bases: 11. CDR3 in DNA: TGCAGTGCCGCCGCCGGCGGGGGTTCCCAAGAGACCCAGTACTTC. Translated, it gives CSAAAGGGSQETQYF.

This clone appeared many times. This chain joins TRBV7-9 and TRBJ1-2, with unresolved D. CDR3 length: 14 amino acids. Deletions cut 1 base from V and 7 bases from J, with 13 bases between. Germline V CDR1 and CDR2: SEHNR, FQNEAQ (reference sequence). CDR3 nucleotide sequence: TGTGCCAGCAGCTTAGAATCGGTAGGGTTTGGCTACACCTTC. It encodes CASSLESVGFGYTF.

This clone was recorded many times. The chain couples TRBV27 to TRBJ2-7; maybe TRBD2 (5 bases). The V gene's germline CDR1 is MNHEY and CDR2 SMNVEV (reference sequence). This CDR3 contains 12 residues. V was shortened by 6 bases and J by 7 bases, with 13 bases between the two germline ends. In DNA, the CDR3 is TGTGCCAGCAGCCCCTTCGGGGAAGAGCAGTACTTC. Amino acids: CASSPFGEEQYF.

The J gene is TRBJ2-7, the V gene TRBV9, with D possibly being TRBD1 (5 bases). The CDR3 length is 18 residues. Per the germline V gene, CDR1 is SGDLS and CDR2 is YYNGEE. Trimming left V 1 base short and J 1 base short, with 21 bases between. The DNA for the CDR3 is TGTGCCAGCAGCGTATGTTTAGGTGGGGCAGGGTCGTCCTACGAGCAGTACTTC. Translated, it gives CASSVCLGGAGSSYEQYF.

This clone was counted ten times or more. CDR3 bases: TGTGCCAGCAGCTTCGGGACAGCGGACTCAGATACGCAGTATTTT. It specifies CASSFGTADSDTQYF. The chain recombines TRBV5-6 with TRBJ2-3; 7 positions agree with TRBD1. Germline loops: CDR1 SGHDT, CDR2 YYEEEE. The CDR3 runs 15 residues. J gave up 4 bases and V 2 bases, and 7 bases lay outside the gene matches.

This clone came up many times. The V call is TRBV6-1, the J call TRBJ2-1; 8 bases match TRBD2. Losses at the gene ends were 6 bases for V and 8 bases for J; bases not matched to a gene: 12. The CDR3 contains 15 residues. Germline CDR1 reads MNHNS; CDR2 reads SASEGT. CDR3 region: CASSAGTSADHEQFF. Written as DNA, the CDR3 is TGTGCCAGCAGCGCCGGGACTAGTGCCGACCATGAGCAGTTCTTC.

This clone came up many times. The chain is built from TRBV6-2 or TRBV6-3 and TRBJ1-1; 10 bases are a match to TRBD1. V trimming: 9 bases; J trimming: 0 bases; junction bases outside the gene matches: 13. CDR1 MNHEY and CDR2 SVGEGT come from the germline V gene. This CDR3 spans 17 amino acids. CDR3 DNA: TGTGCCAGTCGATACCCGGGACAGGGGAAGGTGAACACTGAAGCTTTCTTT. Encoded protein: CASRYPGQGKVNTEAFF.

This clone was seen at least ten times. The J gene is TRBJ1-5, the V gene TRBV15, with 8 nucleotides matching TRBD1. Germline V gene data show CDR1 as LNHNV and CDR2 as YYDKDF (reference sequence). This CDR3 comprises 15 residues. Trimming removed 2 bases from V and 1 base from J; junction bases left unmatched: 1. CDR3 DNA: TGTGCCACCAGCAGAAGACAGGGGAGCAATCAGCCCCAGCATTTT. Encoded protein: CATSRRQGSNQPQHF.

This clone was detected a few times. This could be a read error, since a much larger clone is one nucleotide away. This CDR3 reads CAISLGSGANVLTF. In DNA, the CDR3 is TGTGCCATCAGCTTGGGGTCTGGGGCCAACGTCCTGACTTTC. The chain carries TRBV5-6 and TRBJ2-6; D not certain. This CDR3 has 14 residues. The germline V gene encodes CDR1 SGHDT and CDR2 YYEEEE.

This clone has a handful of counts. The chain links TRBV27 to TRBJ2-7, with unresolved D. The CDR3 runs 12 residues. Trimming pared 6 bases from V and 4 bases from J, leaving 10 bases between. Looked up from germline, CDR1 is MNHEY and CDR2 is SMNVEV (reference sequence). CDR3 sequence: CASRSPEYEQYF. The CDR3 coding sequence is TGTGCCAGCAGGTCGCCGGAATACGAGCAGTACTTC.

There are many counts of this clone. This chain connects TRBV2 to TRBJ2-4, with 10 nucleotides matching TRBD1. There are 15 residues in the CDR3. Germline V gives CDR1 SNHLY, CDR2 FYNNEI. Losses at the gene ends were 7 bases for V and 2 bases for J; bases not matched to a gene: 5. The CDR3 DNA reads TGTGCCAGCACCCGGACAGGGGGTTCCAAAAACATTCAGTACTTC. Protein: CASTRTGGSKNIQYF.

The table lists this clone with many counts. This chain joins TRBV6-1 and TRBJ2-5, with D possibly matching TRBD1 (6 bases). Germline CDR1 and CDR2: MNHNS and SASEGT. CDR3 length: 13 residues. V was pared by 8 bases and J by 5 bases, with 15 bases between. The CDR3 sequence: CASGSGVGETQYF. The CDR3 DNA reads TGTGCCAGCGGATCAGGGGTCGGGGAGACCCAGTACTTC.

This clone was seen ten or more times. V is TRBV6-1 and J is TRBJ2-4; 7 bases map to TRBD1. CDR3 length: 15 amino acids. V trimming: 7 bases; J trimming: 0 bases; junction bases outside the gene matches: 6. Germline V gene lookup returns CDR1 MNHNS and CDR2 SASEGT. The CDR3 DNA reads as TGTGCCAGCACCGCAGGGGGATTAGCCAAAAACATTCAGTACTTC. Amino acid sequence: CASTAGGLAKNIQYF.

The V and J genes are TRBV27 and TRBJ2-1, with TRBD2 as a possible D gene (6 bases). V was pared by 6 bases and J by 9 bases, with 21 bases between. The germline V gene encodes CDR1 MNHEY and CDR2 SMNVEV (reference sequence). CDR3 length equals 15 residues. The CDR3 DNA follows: TGTGCCAGCAGATTCTCTCTCTGGAGGGCCATTGAGCAGTTCTTC. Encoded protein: CASRFSLWRAIEQFF.

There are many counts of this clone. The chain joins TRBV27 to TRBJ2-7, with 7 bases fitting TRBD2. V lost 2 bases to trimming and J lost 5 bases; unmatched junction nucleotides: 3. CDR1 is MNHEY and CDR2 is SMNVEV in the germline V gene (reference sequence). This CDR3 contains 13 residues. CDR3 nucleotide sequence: TGTGCCAGCAGTTTAGGGGGGGAGCACGAGCAGTACTTC. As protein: CASSLGGEHEQYF.

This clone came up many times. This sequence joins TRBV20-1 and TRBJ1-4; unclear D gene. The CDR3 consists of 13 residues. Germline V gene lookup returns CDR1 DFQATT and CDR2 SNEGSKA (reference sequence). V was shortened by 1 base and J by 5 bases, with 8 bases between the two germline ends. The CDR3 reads CSARGQENEKLFF. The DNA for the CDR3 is TGCAGTGCTAGAGGCCAGGAGAATGAAAAACTGTTTTTT.

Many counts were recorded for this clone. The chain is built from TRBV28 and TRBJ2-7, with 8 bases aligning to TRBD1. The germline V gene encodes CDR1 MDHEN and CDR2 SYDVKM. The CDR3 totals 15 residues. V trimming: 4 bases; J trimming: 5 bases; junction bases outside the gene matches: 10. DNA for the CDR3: TGTGCCAGCAGTTCCGACAGGGGACTTCCCCACGAGCAGTACTTC. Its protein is CASSSDRGLPHEQYF. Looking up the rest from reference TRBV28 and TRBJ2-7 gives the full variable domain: DVKVTQSSRYLVKRTGEKVFLECVQDMDHENMFWYRQDPGLGLRLIYFSYDVKMKEKGDIPEGYSVSREKKERFSLILESASTNQTSMYLCASSSDRGLPHEQYFGPGTRLTVT.

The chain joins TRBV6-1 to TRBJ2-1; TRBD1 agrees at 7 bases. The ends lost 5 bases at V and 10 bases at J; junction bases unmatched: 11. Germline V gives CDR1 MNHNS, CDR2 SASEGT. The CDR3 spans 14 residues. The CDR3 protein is CASSPGTATREQFF. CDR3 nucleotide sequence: TGTGCCAGCAGTCCCGGGACAGCTACTCGCGAGCAGTTCTTC.

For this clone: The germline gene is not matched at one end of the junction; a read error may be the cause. The chain's CDR3 is CASIYEGRPYDQYF. In DNA form, the CDR3 reads TGTGCCAGCATTTACGAGGGCCGGCCATACGATCAGTACTTC. This chain links TRBV6-2 or TRBV6-3 with TRBJ2-7, with a possible D match to TRBD2 (5 bases). Germline CDR1 is MNHEY and CDR2 is SVGEGT. CDR3 length equals 14 residues.

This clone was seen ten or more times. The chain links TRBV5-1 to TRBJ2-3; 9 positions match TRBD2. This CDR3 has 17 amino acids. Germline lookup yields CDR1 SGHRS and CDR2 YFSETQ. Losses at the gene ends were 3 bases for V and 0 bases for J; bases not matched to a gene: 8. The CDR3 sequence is CASSSTLAGLSTDTQYF. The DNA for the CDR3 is TGCGCCAGCAGCTCAACTCTAGCGGGACTCAGCACAGATACGCAGTATTTT.